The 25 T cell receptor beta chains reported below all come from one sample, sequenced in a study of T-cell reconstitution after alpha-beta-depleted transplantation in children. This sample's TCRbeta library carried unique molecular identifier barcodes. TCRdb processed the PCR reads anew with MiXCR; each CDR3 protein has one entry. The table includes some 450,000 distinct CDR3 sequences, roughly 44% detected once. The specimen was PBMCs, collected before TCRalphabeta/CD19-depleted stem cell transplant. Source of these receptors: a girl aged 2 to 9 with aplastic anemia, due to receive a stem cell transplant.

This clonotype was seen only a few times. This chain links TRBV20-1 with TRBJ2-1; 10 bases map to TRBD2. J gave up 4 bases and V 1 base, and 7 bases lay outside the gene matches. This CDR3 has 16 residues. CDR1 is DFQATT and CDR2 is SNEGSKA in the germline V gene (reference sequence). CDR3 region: CSARALETSGYNEQFF. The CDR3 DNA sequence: TGCAGTGCTAGAGCCCTGGAGACTAGCGGGTACAATGAGCAGTTCTTC.

CDR3 in DNA: TGCAGTGCTAGGGTGACAGCTAACACTGAAGCTTTCTTT. Translation gives CSARVTANTEAFF. The V and J genes are TRBV20-1 and TRBJ1-1; possible D gene TRBD1, 5 bases. Germline assignment: CDR1 DFQATT and CDR2 SNEGSKA (reference sequence). V was shortened by 3 bases and J by 2 bases, with 10 bases between the two germline ends. CDR3 size: 13 residues.

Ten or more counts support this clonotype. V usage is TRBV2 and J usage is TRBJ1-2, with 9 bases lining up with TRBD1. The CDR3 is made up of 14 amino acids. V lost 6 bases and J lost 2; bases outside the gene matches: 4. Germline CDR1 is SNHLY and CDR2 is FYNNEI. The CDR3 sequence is CASRGGQGNYGYTF. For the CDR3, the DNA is TGTGCCAGCAGGGGTGGACAGGGGAACTATGGCTACACCTTC. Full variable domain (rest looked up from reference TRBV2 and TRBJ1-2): EPEVTQTPSHQVTQMGQEVILRCVPISNHLYFYWYRQILGQKVEFLVSFYNNEISEKSEIFDDQFSVERPDGSNFTLKIRSTKLEDSAMYFCASRGGQGNYGYTFGSGTRLTVV.

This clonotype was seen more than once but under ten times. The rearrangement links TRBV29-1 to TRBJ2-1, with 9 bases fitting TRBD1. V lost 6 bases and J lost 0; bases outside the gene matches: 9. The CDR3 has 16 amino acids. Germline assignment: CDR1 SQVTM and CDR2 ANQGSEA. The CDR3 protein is CSVERGTGSSYNEQFF. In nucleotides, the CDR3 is TGCAGCGTCGAGAGGGGGACAGGGAGCTCCTACAATGAGCAGTTCTTC.

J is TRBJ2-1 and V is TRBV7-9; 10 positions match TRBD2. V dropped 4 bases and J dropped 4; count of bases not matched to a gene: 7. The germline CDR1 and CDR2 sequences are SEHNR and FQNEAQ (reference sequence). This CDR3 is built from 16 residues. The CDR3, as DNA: TGTGCCAGCAGCTCCGGGGGACTAGCGTCTTACAATGAGCAGTTCTTC. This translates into CASSSGGLASYNEQFF.

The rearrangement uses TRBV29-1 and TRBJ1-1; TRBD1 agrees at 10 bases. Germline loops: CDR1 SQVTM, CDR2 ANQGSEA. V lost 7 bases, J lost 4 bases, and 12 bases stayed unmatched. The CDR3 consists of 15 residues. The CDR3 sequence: CSAEGDRGYTTEAFF. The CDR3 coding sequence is TGCAGCGCAGAGGGGGACAGGGGATATACCACTGAAGCTTTCTTT. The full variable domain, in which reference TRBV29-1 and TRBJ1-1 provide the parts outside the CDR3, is SAVISQKPSRDICQRGTSLTIQCQVDSQVTMMFWYRQQPGQSLTLIATANQGSEATYESGFVIDKFPISRPNLTFSTLTVSNMSPEDSSIYLCSAEGDRGYTTEAFFGQGTRLTVV.

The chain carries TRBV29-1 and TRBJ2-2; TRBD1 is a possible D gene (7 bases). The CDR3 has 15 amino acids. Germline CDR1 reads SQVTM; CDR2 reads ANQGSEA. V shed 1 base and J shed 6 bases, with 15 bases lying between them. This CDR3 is CSVEGPDREAGELFF. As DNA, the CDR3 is TGCAGCGTTGAAGGACCAGACAGGGAGGCCGGGGAGCTGTTTTTT.

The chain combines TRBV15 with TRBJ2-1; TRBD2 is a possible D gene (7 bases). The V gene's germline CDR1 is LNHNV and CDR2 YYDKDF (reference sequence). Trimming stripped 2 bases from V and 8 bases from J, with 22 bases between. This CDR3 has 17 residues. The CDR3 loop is CATSRPRLAGGIHEQFF. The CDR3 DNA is TGTGCCACCAGCAGACCTCGACTAGCTGGGGGCATACATGAGCAGTTCTTC.

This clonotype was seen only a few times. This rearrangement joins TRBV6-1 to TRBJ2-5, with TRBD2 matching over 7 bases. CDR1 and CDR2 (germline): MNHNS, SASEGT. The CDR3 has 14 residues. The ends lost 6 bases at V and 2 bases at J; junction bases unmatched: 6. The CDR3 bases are TGTGCCAGCAGCAAGCTAGCGGATCAAGAGACCCAGTACTTC. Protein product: CASSKLADQETQYF.

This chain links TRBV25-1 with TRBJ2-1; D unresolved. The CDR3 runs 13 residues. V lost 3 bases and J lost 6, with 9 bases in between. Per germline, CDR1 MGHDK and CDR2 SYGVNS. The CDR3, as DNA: TGTGCCAGCAGTGAGTGGACCAGCAATGAGCAGTTCTTC. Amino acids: CASSEWTSNEQFF.

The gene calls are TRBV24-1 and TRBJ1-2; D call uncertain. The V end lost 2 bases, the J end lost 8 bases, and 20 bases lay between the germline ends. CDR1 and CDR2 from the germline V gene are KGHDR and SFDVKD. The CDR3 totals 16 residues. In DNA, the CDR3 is TGTGCCACCAGTGATTCGAAGTGGGCTTGGGAGGAAGGCTACACCTTC. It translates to CATSDSKWAWEEGYTF.

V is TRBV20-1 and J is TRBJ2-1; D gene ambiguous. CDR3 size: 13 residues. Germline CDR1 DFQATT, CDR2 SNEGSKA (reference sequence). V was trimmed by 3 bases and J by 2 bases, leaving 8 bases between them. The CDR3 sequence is CSASLKTYNEQFF. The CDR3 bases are TGCAGTGCTAGCCTAAAAACCTACAATGAGCAGTTCTTC.

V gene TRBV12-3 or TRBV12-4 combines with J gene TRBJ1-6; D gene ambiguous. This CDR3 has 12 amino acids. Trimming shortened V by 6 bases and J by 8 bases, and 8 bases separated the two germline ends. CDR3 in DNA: TGTGCCAGCAGCCCCGGGTATTCACCCCTCCACTTT. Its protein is CASSPGYSPLHF.

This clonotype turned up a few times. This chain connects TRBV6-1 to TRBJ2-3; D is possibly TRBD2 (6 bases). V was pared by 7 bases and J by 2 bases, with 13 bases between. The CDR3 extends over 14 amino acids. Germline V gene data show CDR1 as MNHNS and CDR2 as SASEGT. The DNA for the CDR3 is TGTGCCAGCAAGTGGCGGGGAGCCACAGATACGCAGTATTTT. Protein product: CASKWRGATDTQYF.

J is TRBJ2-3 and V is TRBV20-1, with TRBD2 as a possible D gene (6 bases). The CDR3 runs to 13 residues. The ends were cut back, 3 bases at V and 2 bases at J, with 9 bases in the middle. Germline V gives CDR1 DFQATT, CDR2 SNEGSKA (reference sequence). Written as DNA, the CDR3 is TGCAGTGCTAGCGGACTATACACAGATACGCAGTATTTT. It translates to CSASGLYTDTQYF.

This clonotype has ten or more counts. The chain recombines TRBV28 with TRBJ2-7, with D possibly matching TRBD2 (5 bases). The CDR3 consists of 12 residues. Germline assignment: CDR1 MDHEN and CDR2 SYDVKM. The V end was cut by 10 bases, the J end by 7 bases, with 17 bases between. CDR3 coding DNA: TGTGCCATCGGTAGCGCCCGTTTTGAGCAGTACTTC. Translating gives CAIGSARFEQYF.

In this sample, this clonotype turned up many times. The CDR3 protein is CASSLMSGGNYGYTF. CDR3 bases: TGTGCCAGCAGCTTAATGTCAGGGGGCAACTATGGCTACACCTTC. The chain combines TRBV7-2 with TRBJ1-2; 8 nucleotides line up with TRBD1. There are 15 residues in the CDR3. Germline CDR1 SGHTA, CDR2 FQGNSA. The V segment lost 2 bases and the J segment 2 bases; nucleotides outside the gene matches: 4.

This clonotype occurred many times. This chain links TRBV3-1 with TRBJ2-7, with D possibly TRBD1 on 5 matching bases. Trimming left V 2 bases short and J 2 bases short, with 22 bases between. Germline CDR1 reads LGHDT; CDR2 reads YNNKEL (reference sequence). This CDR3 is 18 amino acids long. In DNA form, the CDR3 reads TGTGCCAGCAGCCAATCATCAGCTGGTTGGGGCCTCCCCTACGAGCAGTACTTC. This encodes CASSQSSAGWGLPYEQYF.

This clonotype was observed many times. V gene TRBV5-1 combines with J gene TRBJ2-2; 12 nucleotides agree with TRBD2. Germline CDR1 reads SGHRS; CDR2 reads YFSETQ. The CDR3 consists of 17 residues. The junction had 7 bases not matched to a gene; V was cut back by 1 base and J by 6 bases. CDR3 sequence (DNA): TGCGCCAGCAGCTTGATCTCGACTAGCGGGAGCTCCGGGGAGCTGTTTTTT. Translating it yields CASSLISTSGSSGELFF. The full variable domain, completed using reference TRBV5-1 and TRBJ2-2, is KAGVTQTPRYLIKTRGQQVTLSCSPISGHRSVSWYQQTPGQGLQFLFEYFSETQRNKGNFPGRFSGRQFSNSRSEMNVSTLELGDSALYLCASSLISTSGSSGELFFGEGSRLTVL.

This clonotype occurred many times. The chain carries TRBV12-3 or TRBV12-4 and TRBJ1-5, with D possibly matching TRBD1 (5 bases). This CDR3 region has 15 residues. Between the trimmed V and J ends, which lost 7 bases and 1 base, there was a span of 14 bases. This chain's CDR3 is CASKIGAVSNQPQHF. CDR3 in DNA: TGTGCCAGCAAAATAGGGGCAGTGAGCAATCAGCCCCAGCATTTT.

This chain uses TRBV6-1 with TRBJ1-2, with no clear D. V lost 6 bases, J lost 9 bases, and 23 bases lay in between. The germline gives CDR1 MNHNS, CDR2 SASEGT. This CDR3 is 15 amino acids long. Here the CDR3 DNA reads TGTGCCAGCAGCCCTCGGAAGTTTGCCCCGAGCAGCTACACCTTC. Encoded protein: CASSPRKFAPSSYTF.

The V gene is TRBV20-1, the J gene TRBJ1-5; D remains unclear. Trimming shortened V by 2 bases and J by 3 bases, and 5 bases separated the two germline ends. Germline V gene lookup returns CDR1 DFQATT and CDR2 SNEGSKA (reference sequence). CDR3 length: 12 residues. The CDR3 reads CSARLSNQPQHF. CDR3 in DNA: TGCAGTGCTAGATTATCCAATCAGCCCCAGCATTTT.

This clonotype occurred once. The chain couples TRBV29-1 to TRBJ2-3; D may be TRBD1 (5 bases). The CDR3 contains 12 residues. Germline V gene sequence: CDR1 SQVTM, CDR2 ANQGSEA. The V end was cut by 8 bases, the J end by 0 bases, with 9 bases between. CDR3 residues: CSTGPSTDTQYF. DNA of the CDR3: TGCAGCACAGGACCCAGCACAGATACGCAGTATTTT.

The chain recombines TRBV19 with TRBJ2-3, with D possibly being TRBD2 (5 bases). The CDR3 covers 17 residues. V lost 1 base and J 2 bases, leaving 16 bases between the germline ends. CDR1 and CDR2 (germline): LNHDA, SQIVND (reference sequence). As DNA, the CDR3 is TGTGCCAGTAGTATAGCTGGAAGCGGATTCGACACAGATACGCAGTATTTT. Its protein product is CASSIAGSGFDTDTQYF.

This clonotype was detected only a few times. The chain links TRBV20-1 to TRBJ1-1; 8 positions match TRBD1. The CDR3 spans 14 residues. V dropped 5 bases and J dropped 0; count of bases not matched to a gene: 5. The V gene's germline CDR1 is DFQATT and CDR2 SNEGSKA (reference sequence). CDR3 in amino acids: CSAQLDRVNTEAFF. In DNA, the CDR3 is TGCAGTGCTCAACTGGACAGGGTGAACACTGAAGCTTTCTTT.